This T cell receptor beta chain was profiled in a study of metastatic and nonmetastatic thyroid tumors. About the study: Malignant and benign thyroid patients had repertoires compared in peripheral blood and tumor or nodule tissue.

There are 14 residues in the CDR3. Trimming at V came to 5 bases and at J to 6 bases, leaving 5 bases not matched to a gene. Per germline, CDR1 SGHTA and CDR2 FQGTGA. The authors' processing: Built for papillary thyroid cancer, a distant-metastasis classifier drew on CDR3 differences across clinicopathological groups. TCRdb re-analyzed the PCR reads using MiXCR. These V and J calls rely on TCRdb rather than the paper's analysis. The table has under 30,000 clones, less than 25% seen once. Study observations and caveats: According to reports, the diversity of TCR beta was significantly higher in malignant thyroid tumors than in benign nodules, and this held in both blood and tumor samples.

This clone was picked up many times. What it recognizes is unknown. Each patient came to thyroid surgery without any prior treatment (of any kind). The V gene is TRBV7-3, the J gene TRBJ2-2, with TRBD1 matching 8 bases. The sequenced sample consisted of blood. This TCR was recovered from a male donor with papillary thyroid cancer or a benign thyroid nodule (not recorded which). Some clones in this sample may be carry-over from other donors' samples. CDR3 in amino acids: CASSRQGSAGELFF. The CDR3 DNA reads TGTGCCAGCAGCCGACAGGGGAGCGCCGGGGAGCTGTTTTTT.